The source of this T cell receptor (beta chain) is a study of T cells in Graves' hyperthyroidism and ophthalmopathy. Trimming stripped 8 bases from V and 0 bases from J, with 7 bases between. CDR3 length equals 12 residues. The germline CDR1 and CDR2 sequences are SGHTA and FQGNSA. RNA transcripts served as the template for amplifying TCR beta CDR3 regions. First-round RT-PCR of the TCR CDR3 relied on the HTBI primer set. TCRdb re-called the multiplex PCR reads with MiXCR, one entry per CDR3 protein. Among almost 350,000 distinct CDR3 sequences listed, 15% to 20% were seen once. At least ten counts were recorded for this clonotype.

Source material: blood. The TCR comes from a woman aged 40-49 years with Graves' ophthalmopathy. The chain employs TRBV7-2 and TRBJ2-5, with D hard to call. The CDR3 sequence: CASGKYQETQYF. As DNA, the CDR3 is TGTGCCAGCGGCAAGTACCAAGAGACCCAGTACTTC.